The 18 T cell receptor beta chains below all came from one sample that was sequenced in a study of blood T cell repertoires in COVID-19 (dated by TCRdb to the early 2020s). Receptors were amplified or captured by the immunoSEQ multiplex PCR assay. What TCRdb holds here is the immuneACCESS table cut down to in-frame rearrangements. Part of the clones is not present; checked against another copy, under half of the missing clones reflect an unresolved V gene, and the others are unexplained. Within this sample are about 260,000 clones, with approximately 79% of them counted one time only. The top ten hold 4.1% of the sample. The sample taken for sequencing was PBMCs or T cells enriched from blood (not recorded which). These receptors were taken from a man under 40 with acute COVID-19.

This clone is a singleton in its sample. CDR3 protein: CASSPGVIQGHYGYTF. The CDR3 nucleotides read TGTGCCAGCAGCCCAGGGGTTATACAGGGGCACTATGGCTACACCTTC. This rearrangement joins TRBV7-6 to TRBJ1-2, with 7 positions matching TRBD1. Trimming cost V 5 bases and J 3 bases; bases outside gene matches: 12. The germline V gene has CDR1 SGHVS and CDR2 FNYEAQ. The CDR3 length is 16 residues.

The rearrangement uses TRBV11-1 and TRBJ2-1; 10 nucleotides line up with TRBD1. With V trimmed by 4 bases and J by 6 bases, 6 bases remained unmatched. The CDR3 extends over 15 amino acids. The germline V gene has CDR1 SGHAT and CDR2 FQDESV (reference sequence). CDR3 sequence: CASSWRDRGANEQFF. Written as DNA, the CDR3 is TGTGCCAGCAGCTGGCGGGACAGGGGTGCCAATGAGCAGTTCTTC.

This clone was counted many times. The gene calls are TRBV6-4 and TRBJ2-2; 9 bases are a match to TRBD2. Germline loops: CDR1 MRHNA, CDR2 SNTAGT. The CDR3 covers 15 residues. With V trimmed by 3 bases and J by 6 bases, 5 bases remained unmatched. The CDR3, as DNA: TGTGCCAGCAGTGAGGCGGGGGGGCCTCCCGGGGAGCTGTTTTTT. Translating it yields CASSEAGGPPGELFF.

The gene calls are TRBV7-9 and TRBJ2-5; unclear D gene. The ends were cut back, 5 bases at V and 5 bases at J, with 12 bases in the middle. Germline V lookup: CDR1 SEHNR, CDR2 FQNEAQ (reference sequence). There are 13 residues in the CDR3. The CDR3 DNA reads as TGTGCCAGCAGCACGACACCGCAGGAGACCCAGTACTTC. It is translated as CASSTTPQETQYF. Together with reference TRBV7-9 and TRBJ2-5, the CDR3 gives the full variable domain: DTGVSQNPRHKITKRGQNVTFRCDPISEHNRLYWYRQTLGQGPEFLTYFQNEAQLEKSRLLSDRFSAERPKGSFSTLEIQRTEQGDSAMYLCASSTTPQETQYFGPGTRLLVL.

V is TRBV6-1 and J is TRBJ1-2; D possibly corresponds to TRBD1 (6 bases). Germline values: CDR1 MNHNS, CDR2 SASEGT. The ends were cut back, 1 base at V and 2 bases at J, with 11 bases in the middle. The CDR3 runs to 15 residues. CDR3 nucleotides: TGTGCCAGCAGTGAAGGGGACACACCGAACTATGGCTACACCTTC. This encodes CASSEGDTPNYGYTF.

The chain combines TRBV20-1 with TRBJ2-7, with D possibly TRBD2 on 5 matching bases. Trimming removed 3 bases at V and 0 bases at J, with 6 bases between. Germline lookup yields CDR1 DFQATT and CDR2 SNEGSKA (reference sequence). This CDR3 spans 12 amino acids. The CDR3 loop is CSASGSSYEQYV. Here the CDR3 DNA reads TGCAGTGCTAGTGGGAGCTCCTACGAGCAGTACGTC.

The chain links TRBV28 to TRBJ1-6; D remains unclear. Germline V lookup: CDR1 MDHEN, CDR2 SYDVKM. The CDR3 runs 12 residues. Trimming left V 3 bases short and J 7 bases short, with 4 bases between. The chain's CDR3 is CASSLRNSPLHF. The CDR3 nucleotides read TGTGCCAGCAGTTTGAGAAATTCACCCCTCCACTTT.

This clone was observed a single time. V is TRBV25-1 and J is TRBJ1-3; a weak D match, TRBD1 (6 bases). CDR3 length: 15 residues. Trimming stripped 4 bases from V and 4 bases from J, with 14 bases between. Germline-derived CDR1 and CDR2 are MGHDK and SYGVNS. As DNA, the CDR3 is TGTGCCAGCAGTGGAACGACAGGACGCGGAAACACCATATATTTT. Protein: CASSGTTGRGNTIYF.

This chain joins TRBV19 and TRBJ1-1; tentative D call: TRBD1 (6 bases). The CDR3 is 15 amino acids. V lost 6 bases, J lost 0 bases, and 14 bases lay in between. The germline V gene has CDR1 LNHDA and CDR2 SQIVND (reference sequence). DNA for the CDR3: TGTGCCAGTAGAACTACAGGGAGGGTGAACACTGAAGCTTTCTTT. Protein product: CASRTTGRVNTEAFF.

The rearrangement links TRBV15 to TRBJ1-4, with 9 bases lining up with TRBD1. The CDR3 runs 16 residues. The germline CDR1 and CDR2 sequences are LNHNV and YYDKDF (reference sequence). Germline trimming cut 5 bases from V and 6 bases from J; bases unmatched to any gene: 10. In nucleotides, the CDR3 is TGTGCCACCAGCTTCCGGGGAGGACAGGGGTATGAAAAACTGTTTTTT. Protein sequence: CATSFRGGQGYEKLFF.

The DNA for the CDR3 is TGCAGCGTTGGTTCGGGGGGCTCAGGAGAGACCCAGTACTTC. This codes for CSVGSGGSGETQYF. The chain carries TRBV29-1 and TRBJ2-5; D possibly corresponds to TRBD2 (7 bases). Per the germline V gene, CDR1 is SQVTM and CDR2 is ANQGSEA. Trimming cost V 4 bases and J 4 bases, with 16 bases left between them. The CDR3 sequence is 14 residues long.

The CDR3 is CASSAWTGMNTEAFF. The DNA for the CDR3 is TGTGCCAGTAGTGCCTGGACAGGGATGAACACTGAAGCTTTCTTT. V usage is TRBV19 and J usage is TRBJ1-1, with 8 bases matching TRBD1. The CDR3 covers 15 residues. V gave up 5 bases and J gave up 0 bases; unmatched junction bases: 5. Germline CDR1 reads LNHDA; CDR2 reads SQIVND (reference sequence).

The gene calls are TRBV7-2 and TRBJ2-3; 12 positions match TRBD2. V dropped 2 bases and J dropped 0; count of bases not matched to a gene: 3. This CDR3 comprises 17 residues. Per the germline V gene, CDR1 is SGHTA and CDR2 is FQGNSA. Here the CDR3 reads CASSLQTSGSSTDTQYF. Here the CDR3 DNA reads TGTGCCAGCAGCTTACAGACTAGCGGGAGTAGCACAGATACGCAGTATTTT. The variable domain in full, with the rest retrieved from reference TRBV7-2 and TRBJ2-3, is GAGVSQSPSNKVTEKGKDVELRCDPISGHTALYWYRQSLGQGLEFLIYFQGNSAPDKSGLPSDRFSAERTGGSVSTLTIQRTQQEDSAVYLCASSLQTSGSSTDTQYFGPGTRLTVL.

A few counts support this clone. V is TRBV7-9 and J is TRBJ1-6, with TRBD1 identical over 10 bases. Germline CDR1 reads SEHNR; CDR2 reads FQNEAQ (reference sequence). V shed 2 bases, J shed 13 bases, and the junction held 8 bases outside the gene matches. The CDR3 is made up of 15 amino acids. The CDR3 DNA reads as TGTGCCAGCAGCTTACCCGGGACAGGGGATTTCCCCCTCCACTTT. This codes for CASSLPGTGDFPLHF.

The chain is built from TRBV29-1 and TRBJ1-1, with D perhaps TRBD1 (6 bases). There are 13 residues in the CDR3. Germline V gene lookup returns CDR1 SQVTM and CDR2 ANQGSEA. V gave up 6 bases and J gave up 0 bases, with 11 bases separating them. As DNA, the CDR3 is TGCAGCGTCCAGACAGGTATGAACACTGAAGCTTTCTTT. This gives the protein CSVQTGMNTEAFF.

The CDR3 region has the DNA TGTGCCAGCATCGGTTGGGGGCAAAGCGGGGAGCTGTTTTTT. This encodes CASIGWGQSGELFF. The rearrangement joins TRBV27 to TRBJ2-2; D may be TRBD1 (6 bases). Germline V lookup: CDR1 MNHEY, CDR2 SMNVEV (reference sequence). The V gene lost 7 bases and the J gene lost 7 bases, with 16 bases spanning the gap. The CDR3 spans 14 residues.

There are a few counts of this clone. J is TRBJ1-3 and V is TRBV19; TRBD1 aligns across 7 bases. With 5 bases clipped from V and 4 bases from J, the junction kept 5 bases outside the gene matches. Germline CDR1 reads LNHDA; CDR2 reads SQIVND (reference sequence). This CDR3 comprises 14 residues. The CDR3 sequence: CASSSRQGGNTIYF. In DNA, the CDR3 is TGTGCCAGTAGTTCGAGACAGGGAGGAAACACCATATATTTT.

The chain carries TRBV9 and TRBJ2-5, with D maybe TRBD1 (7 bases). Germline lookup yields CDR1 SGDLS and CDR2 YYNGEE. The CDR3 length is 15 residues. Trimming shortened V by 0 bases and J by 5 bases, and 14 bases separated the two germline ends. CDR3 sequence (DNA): TGTGCCAGCAGCGTAGAACAGGGGAGGCGGGAGACCCAGTACTTC. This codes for CASSVEQGRRETQYF. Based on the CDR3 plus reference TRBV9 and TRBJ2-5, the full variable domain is DSGVTQTPKHLITATGQRVTLRCSPRSGDLSVYWYQQSLDQGLQFLIQYYNGEERAKGNILERFSAQQFPDLHSELNLSSLELGDSALYFCASSVEQGRRETQYFGPGTRLLVL.